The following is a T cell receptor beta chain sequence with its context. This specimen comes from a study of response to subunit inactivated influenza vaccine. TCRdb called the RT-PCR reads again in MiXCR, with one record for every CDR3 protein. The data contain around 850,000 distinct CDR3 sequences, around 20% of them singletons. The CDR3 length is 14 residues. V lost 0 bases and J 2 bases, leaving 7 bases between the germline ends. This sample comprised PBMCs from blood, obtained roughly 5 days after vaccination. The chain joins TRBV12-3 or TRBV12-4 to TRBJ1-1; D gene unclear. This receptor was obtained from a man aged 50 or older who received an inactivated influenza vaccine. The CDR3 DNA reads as TGTGCCAGCAGTTTAGCCTCAGTAAACACTGAAGCTTTCTTT. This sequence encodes CASSLASVNTEAFF.